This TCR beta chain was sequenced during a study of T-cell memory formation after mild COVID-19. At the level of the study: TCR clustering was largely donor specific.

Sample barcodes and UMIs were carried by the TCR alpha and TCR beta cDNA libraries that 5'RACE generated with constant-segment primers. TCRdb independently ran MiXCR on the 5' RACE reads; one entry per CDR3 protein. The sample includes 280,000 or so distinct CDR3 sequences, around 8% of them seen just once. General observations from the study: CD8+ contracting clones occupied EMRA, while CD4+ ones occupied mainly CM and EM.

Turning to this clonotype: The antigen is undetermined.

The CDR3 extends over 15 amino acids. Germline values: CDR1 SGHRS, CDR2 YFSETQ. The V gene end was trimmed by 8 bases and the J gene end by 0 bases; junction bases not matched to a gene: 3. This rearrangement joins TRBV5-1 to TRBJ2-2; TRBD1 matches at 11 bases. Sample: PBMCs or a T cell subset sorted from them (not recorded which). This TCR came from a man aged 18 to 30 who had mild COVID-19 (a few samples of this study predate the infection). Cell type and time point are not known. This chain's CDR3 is CASGQGAPNTGELFF. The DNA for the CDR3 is TGCGCCAGTGGACAGGGGGCTCCGAACACCGGGGAGCTGTTTTTT.